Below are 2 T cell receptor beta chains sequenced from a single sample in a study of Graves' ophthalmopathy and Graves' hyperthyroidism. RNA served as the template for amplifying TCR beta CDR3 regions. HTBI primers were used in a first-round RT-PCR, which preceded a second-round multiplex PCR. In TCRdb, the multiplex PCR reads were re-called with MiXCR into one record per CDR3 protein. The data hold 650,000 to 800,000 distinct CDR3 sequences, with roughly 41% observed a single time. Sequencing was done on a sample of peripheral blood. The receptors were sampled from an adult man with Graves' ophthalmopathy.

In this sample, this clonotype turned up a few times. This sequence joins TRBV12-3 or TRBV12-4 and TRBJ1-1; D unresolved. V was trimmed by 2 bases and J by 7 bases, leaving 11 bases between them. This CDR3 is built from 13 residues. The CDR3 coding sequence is TGTGCCAGCAGTTTATGGAGGCGCAATGAAGCTTTCTTT. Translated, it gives CASSLWRRNEAFF.

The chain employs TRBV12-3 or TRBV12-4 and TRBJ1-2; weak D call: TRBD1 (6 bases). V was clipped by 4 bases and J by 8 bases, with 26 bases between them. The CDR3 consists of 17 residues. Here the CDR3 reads CASSSFNQGLDQEGYTF. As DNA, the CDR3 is TGTGCCAGCAGTTCATTTAATCAGGGGCTCGATCAGGAGGGCTACACCTTC.